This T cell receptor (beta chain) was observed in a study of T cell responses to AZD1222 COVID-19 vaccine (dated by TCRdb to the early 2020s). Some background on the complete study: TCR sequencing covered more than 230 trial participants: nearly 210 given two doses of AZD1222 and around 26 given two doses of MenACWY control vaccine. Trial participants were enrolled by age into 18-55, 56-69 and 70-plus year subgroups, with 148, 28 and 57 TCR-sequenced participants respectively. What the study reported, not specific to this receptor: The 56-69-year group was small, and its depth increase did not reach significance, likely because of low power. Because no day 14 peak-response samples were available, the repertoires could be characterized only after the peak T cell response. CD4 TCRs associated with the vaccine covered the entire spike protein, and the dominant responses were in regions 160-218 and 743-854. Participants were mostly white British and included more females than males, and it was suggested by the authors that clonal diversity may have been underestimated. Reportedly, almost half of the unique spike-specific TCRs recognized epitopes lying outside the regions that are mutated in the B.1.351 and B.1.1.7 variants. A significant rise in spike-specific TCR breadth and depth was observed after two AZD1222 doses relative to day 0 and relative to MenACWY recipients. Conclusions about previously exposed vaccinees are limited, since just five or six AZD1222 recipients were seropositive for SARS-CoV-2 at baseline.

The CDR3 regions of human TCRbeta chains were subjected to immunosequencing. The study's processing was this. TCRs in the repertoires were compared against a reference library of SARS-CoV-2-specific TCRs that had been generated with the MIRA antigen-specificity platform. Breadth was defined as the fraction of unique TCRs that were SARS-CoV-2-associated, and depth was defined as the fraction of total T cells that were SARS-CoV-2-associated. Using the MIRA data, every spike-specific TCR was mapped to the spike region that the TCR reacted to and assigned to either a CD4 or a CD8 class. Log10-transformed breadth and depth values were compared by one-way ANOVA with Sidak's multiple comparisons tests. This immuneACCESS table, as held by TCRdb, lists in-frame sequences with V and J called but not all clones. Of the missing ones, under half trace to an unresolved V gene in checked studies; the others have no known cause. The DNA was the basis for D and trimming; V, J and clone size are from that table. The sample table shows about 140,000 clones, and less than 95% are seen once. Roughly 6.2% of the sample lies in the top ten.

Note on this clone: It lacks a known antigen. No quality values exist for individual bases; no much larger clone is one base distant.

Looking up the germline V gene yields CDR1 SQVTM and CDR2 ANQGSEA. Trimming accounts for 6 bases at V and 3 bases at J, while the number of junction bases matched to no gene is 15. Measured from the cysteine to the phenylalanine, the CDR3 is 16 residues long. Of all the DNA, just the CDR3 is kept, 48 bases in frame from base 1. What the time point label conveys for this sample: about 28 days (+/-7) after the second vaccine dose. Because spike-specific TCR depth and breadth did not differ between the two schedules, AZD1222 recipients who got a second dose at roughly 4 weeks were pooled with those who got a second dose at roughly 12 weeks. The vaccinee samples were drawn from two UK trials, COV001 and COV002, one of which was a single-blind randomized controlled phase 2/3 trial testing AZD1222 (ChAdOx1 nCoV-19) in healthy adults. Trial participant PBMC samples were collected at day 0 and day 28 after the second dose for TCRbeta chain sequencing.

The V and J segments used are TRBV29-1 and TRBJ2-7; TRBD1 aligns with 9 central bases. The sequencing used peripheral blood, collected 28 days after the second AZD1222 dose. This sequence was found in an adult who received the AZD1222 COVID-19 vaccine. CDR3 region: CSVERYRDRDNYEQYF. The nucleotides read TGCAGCGTGGAAAGGTACCGGGACAGGGACAACTACGAGCAGTACTTC.